This T cell receptor beta chain is drawn from a study of T cell changes during pregnancy in multiple sclerosis. The table came from immunoSEQ multiplex PCR; TCRdb's copy has only in-frame clones and leaves some out. The sample lists about 100,000 clones; more than 90% were seen once. CDR3 length: 16 residues. From germline, CDR1 is SEHNR and CDR2 FQNEAQ (reference sequence). V shed 4 bases and J 2 bases; nucleotides not matched to a gene: 6. V gene TRBV7-9 combines with J gene TRBJ2-7; 12 positions agree with TRBD2. The sequenced sample was peripheral blood, obtained in the second trimester of pregnancy. This receptor was taken from a female donor with multiple sclerosis, enrolled in a pregnancy study. The CDR3 coding sequence is TGTGCCAGCAGCTCTGGGACTAGCGGGCGACCCTACGAGCAGTACTTC. Its translation is CASSSGTSGRPYEQYF.